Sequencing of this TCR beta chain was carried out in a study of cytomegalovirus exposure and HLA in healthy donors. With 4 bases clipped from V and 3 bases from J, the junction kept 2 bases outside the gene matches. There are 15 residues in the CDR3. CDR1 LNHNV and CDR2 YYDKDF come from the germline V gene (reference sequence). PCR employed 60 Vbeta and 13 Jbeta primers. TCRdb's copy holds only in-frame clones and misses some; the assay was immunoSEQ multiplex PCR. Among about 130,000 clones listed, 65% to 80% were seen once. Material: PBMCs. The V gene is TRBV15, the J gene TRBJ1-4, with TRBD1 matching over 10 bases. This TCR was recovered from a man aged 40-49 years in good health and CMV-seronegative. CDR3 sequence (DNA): TGTGCCACCAGCACAGGACAGGGGGCTAATGAAAAACTGTTTTTT. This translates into CATSTGQGANEKLFF. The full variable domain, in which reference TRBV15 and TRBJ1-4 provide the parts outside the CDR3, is DAMVIQNPRYQVTQFGKPVTLSCSQTLNHNVMYWYQQKSSQAPKLLFHYYDKDFNNEADTPDNFQSRRPNTSFCFLDIRSPGLGDTAMYLCATSTGQGANEKLFFGSGTQLSVL.